The 22 T cell receptor beta chains presented below share a single source sample, sequenced in a study of blood T cell repertoires in COVID-19. Using immunoSEQ multiplex PCR, the repertoire was profiled, and TCRdb retains in-frame clones only, with some absent. The sample contains roughly 90,000 clones, about nine tenths of which appear only once. Sequenced material: peripheral blood. Receptors were obtained from a man in his fifties with acute or convalescent COVID-19.

This clone was picked up a small number of times. V gene TRBV4-1 combines with J gene TRBJ2-7; 7 bases map to TRBD1. The length of the CDR3 is 14 residues. V was clipped by 1 base and J by 0 bases; unmatched bases: 0. The germline V gene has CDR1 MGHRA and CDR2 YSYEKL. The chain's CDR3 is CASSQGDSSYEQYV. In nucleotides, the CDR3 is TGCGCCAGCAGCCAAGGGGACAGCTCCTACGAGCAGTACGTC.

The rearrangement joins TRBV4-1 to TRBJ2-5; D may be TRBD1 (5 bases). CDR1 MGHRA and CDR2 YSYEKL come from the germline V gene. The V gene lost 1 base and the J gene lost 5 bases, with 8 bases spanning the gap. This CDR3 is built from 13 residues. CDR3 in DNA: TGCGCCAGCAGCCAAGTTAGGGGTGAGACCCAGTACTTC. It is translated as CASSQVRGETQYF.

This rearrangement joins TRBV5-1 to TRBJ1-5; tentatively, D is TRBD1 (6 bases). V gave up 0 bases and J gave up 4 bases, with 11 bases separating them. Germline CDR1 and CDR2: SGHRS and YFSETQ. The CDR3 is 15 amino acids. CDR3: CASSLEAGVNQPQHF. CDR3 nucleotides: TGCGCCAGCAGCTTGGAGGCAGGGGTAAATCAGCCCCAGCATTTT.

J is TRBJ1-1 and V is TRBV12-3 or TRBV12-4; 7 nucleotides match TRBD1. V gave up 6 bases and J gave up 1 base; unmatched junction bases: 2. The CDR3 is 13 amino acids. Here the CDR3 reads CASSRQGNTEAFF. The CDR3 DNA is TGTGCCAGCAGCAGACAGGGGAACACTGAAGCTTTCTTT.

V and J are TRBV2 and TRBJ1-2; 8 bases agree with TRBD1. This CDR3 spans 15 amino acids. Germline CDR1 SNHLY, CDR2 FYNNEI. Trimming at V came to 0 bases and at J to 4 bases, leaving 4 bases not matched to a gene. This CDR3 is CASSEARTGIYGYTF. The CDR3 DNA is TGTGCCAGCAGTGAAGCCCGGACAGGGATCTATGGCTACACCTTC. Full variable domain (rest looked up from reference TRBV2 and TRBJ1-2): EPEVTQTPSHQVTQMGQEVILRCVPISNHLYFYWYRQILGQKVEFLVSFYNNEISEKSEIFDDQFSVERPDGSNFTLKIRSTKLEDSAMYFCASSEARTGIYGYTFGSGTRLTVV.

This clone has more than one count but fewer than ten. The V and J genes are TRBV11-1 and TRBJ2-7; D perhaps matches TRBD2 (5 bases). Trimming pared 5 bases from V and 6 bases from J, leaving 14 bases between. Germline CDR1 SGHAT, CDR2 FQDESV (reference sequence). The CDR3 spans 13 residues. CDR3 nucleotide sequence: TGTGCCAGCAGCCCCCCCGGGGTTTCCGAGCAGTACTTC. This encodes CASSPPGVSEQYF.

The rearrangement joins TRBV2 to TRBJ2-5; perhaps TRBD2 as D (6 bases). Germline CDR1 reads SNHLY; CDR2 reads FYNNEI. V lost 8 bases, J lost 3 bases, and 16 bases lay in between. The CDR3 extends over 14 amino acids. CDR3 DNA sequence: TGTGCCAGCGGGTCGGGAGAGAGAGAAGAGACCCAGTACTTC. Translating it yields CASGSGEREETQYF.

By share of the sample, this clone is medium-sized. The J gene is TRBJ2-2, the V gene TRBV21-1; the listed D gene, TRBD2, was not tested against the DNA. TRBV21-1 is shown as a pseudogene. The CDR3 has 16 amino acids. The CDR3 reads CASSKGLAGDTGELFF. CDR3 sequence (DNA): TGTGCCAGCAGCAAAGGACTAGCGGGGGACACCGGGGAGCTGTTTTTT.

The count of this clone is one. The CDR3 loop reads CASSRIAGAPGELFF. The CDR3 DNA is TGTGCCAGCAGCCGGATTGCGGGGGCCCCCGGGGAGCTGTTTTTT. The J gene is TRBJ2-2, the V gene TRBV5-8; weak D call: TRBD2 (7 bases). CDR3 length equals 15 residues. Trimming took 4 bases from V and 6 from J, leaving 16 bases between them. Germline V gene data show CDR1 as SGHTS and CDR2 as YDEGEE. The full variable domain, in which reference TRBV5-8 and TRBJ2-2 provide the parts outside the CDR3, is EAGVTQSPTHLIKTRGQQATLRCSPISGHTSVYWYQQALGLGLQFLLWYDEGEERNRGNFPPRFSGRQFPNYSSELNVNALELEDSALYLCASSRIAGAPGELFFGEGSRLTVL.

The rearrangement links TRBV19 to TRBJ2-7, with D perhaps matching TRBD2 (6 bases). Germline V gene sequence: CDR1 LNHDA, CDR2 SQIVND (reference sequence). The CDR3 covers 14 residues. Trimming stripped 7 bases from V and 5 bases from J, with 18 bases between. Here the CDR3 reads CASNYGGVEDEQYF. CDR3 coding DNA: TGTGCCAGTAACTACGGGGGAGTAGAGGACGAGCAGTACTTC.

V and J are TRBV28 and TRBJ2-5, with a weak D call TRBD2 (6 bases). This CDR3 has 12 amino acids. V was shortened by 6 bases and J by 12 bases, with 17 bases between the two germline ends. Germline CDR1 is MDHEN and CDR2 is SYDVKM. The CDR3 DNA sequence: TGTGCCAGCAGCCTGGGTTTCGGGACTGAGTACTTC. Translation: CASSLGFGTEYF.

The chain recombines TRBV11-2 with TRBJ1-2; 10 positions agree with TRBD1. The germline V gene has CDR1 SGHAT and CDR2 FQNNGV. V shed 1 base, J shed 8 bases, and the junction held 4 bases outside the gene matches. This CDR3 contains 14 residues. The CDR3 spells CASSLGQGAQGYTF. CDR3 sequence (DNA): TGTGCCAGCAGCTTAGGACAGGGGGCGCAGGGCTACACCTTC.

The chain links TRBV7-3 to TRBJ2-2, with 10 bases aligning to TRBD2. Germline trimming cut 1 base from V and 0 bases from J; bases unmatched to any gene: 8. Germline V CDR1 and CDR2: SGHTA, FQGTGA. The CDR3 is 19 residues long. CDR3 residues: CASSLKGSGGPPNTGELFF. The CDR3 DNA reads as TGTGCCAGCAGCTTAAAGGGTAGCGGGGGGCCCCCGAACACCGGGGAGCTGTTTTTT.

The chain employs TRBV6-5 and TRBJ2-2, with TRBD1 as a possible D gene (5 bases). CDR3 length: 13 residues. The V end was cut by 6 bases, the J end by 8 bases, with 13 bases between. Germline CDR1 and CDR2: MNHEY and SVGAGI. CDR3 sequence reads: CASSLQAPGELFF. For the CDR3, the DNA is TGTGCCAGCAGCCTACAGGCTCCTGGGGAGCTGTTTTTT.

The CDR3, as DNA: TGTGCCAGCAGCCCCCTCGGGAGGGGACACTATGGCTACACCTTC. Translation gives CASSPLGRGHYGYTF. This rearrangement joins TRBV7-2 to TRBJ1-2, with a tentative D call TRBD1 (5 bases). The germline V and J ends were trimmed by 5 bases and 3 bases, with 16 bases remaining between them. This CDR3 is 15 amino acids long. CDR1 and CDR2 from the germline V gene are SGHTA and FQGNSA. Combining the CDR3 with reference TRBV7-2 and TRBJ1-2 gives the whole variable domain GAGVSQSPSNKVTEKGKDVELRCDPISGHTALYWYRQSLGQGLEFLIYFQGNSAPDKSGLPSDRFSAERTGGSVSTLTIQRTQQEDSAVYLCASSPLGRGHYGYTFGSGTRLTVV.

V usage is TRBV11-2 and J usage is TRBJ2-7; D is possibly TRBD1 (5 bases). This CDR3 contains 14 residues. V was shortened by 0 bases and J by 1 base, with 7 bases between the two germline ends. Germline values: CDR1 SGHAT, CDR2 FQNNGV. The CDR3 nucleotides read TGTGCCAGCAGCTTAGAAAGGGGTTCCTACGAGCAGTACTTC. This sequence encodes CASSLERGSYEQYF.

Written as DNA, the CDR3 is TGTGCCAGCAGCTCTAGCGGGGGGGAGACCCAGTACTTC. Its translation: CASSSSGGETQYF. The V and J genes are TRBV11-2 and TRBJ2-5; TRBD2 matches at 11 bases. The CDR3 consists of 13 residues. Trimming at V came to 4 bases and at J to 5 bases, leaving 0 bases not matched to a gene. Germline CDR1 is SGHAT and CDR2 is FQNNGV.

This clone occurred a few times. Other DNA sequences in the sample encode the same CDR3. The chain uses TRBV12-3 or TRBV12-4 and TRBJ1-6, with TRBD1 identical over 7 bases. CDR3 length: 13 residues. The ends lost 2 bases at V and 8 bases at J; junction bases unmatched: 0. The CDR3 here is CASSLTGDSPLHF. The CDR3 nucleotides read TGTGCCAGCAGTTTAACAGGGGATTCACCCCTCCACTTT.

The V and J genes are TRBV6-6 and TRBJ2-1, with D perhaps matching TRBD2 (5 bases). Germline V gene data show CDR1 as MNHNY and CDR2 as SVGAGI (reference sequence). Trimming took 2 bases from V and 1 from J, leaving 9 bases between them. This CDR3 is 15 amino acids long. CDR3 in DNA: TGTGCCAGCAGTTACGCACGGGGTTCCTACAATGAGCAGTTCTTC. This sequence encodes CASSYARGSYNEQFF.

The chain has TRBV28 and TRBJ2-7; maybe TRBD1 (5 bases). The length of the CDR3 is 13 residues. The ends were cut back, 2 bases at V and 3 bases at J, with 8 bases in the middle. Germline loops: CDR1 MDHEN, CDR2 SYDVKM. The CDR3 here is CASSLTGYYEQYF. The CDR3 nucleotides read TGTGCCAGCAGTTTAACAGGCTACTACGAGCAGTACTTC.

This clone was seen once. The gene calls are TRBV4-1 and TRBJ1-6; a possible D gene is TRBD1 (5 bases). V lost 4 bases to trimming and J lost 5 bases, with 12 bases between them. The CDR3 covers 15 residues. CDR1 and CDR2 (germline): MGHRA, YSYEKL. As DNA, the CDR3 is TGCGCCAGCAGCCGACTGGGGCAAAATAATTCACCCCTCCACTTT. This encodes CASSRLGQNNSPLHF.

The genes are TRBV19 and TRBJ2-5; D gene ambiguous. Trimming shortened V by 4 bases and J by 0 bases, and 9 bases separated the two germline ends. The CDR3 has 14 amino acids. In germline, CDR1 is LNHDA, CDR2 SQIVND (reference sequence). This CDR3 is CASSRSGYQETQYF. The CDR3 DNA sequence: TGTGCCAGTAGTAGGTCCGGTTACCAAGAGACCCAGTACTTC.